This TCR beta chain came from a study of regulatory T cells in long-lasting Graves disease. Looking at the study overall: Less than 3 months of antithyroid drugs had been taken by newly diagnosed Graves' patients.

With iRepertoire HTBI primers and Arm-PCR of CDR3 regions, TCR beta libraries were built. MiXCR, applied by TCRdb to the multiplex PCR reads, yields one record per CDR3 protein. The data contain hundreds of thousands of distinct CDR3 sequences, more than 10% of them singletons. This clonotype was recorded at least ten times. Its antigen remains unidentified. The CDR3 sequence is 15 residues long. V was clipped by 6 bases and J by 2 bases, with 18 bases between them. CDR1 and CDR2 (germline): DFQATT, SNEGSKA (reference sequence). The study, taken as a whole, reports: Among persistent patients, a larger number of public clonotypes were shared (roughly 2,700) than among newly diagnosed patients (more than 850).

Time point specified: newly diagnosed GD, antithyroid drugs for less than 3 months. Researchers made the TCR library from RNA that was extracted from PBMCs. The same specimen was also included in a second study, on T cells in Graves' hyperthyroidism and ophthalmopathy.

Sequencing used peripheral blood mononuclear cells (PBMCs), obtained at new diagnosis, from a patient treated with antithyroid drugs. The V gene is TRBV20-1, the J gene TRBJ2-3; no reliable D call. The TCR comes from a woman under 40 with Graves disease. The CDR3 nucleotides read TGCAGTGCCCCCCCCGAGCCCACTCACACAGATACGCAGTATTTT. Translating it yields CSAPPEPTHTDTQYF.